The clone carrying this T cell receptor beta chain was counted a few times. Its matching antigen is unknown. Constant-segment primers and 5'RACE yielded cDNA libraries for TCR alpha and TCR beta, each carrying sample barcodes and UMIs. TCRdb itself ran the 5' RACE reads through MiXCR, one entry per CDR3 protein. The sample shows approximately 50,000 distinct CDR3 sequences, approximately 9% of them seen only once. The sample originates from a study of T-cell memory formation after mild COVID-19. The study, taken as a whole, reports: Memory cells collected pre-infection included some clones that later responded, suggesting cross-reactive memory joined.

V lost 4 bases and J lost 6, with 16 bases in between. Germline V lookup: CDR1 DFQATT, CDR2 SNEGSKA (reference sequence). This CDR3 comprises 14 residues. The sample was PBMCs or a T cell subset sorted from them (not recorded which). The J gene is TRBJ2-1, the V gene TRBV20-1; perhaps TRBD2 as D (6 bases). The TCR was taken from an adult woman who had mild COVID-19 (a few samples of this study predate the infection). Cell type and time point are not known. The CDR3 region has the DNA TGCAGTGCTACCATCCCCTCGGGAGTCAATGAGCAGTTCTTC. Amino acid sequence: CSATIPSGVNEQFF.